Listed below are T cell receptor beta chains from one sample, sequenced in a study of Graves' ophthalmopathy and Graves' hyperthyroidism. MiXCR, run by TCRdb on the multiplex PCR reads, gives a single entry per CDR3 protein. The table lists more than 1,000,000 distinct CDR3 sequences, 35% to 45% of them singletons, with over 8.5% in the top ten. Source material: peripheral blood or thyroid tissue (not recorded which). Source of these receptors: an adult man with Graves' hyperthyroidism. Each CDR3 is given with its conserved first and last residue. A D gene is named only where the DNA matches it firmly. Size tells how often a clone was seen (once, few, many) or the class of an expanded clone, and some rows leave it out.

V: TRBV25-1
D: NA
J: TRBJ2-6
size: NA
CDR3: CASKASGANVLTF
DNA: TGTGCCAGCAAAGCTAGTGGGGCCAACGTCCTGACTTTC

V: TRBV25-1
D: TRBD1
J: TRBJ2-7
size: many
CDR3: CASSNGPGGELTYEQYF
DNA: TGTGCCAGCTCTAATGGGCCAGGGGGCGAGCTGACCTACGAGCAGTACTTC

V: TRBV29-1
D: NA
J: TRBJ1-2
size: medium-sized
CDR3: CSVEDRGLLRDGYTF
DNA: TGCAGCGTTGAAGACCGGGGACTCCTCAGGGATGGCTACACCTTC

V: TRBV5-4
D: NA
J: TRBJ1-2
size: few
CDR3: CASSSETNYGYTF
DNA: TGTGCCAGCAGCTCGGAAACCAACTATGGCTACACCTTC

V: TRBV7-9
D: TRBD1
J: TRBJ1-6
size: NA
CDR3: CASSAQQGAYNSPLHF
DNA: TGTGCCAGCAGCGCACAACAGGGGGCCTATAATTCACCCCTCCACTTT

V: TRBV4-1
D: TRBD2
J: TRBJ2-7
size: NA
CDR3: CASSQDWLAGVGEQYF
DNA: TGCGCCAGCAGCCAAGATTGGCTAGCGGGAGTTGGAGAGCAGTACTTC

V: TRBV11-2
D: TRBD1
J: TRBJ2-3
size: few
CDR3: CASSLDPQGPTRDTQYF
DNA: TGTGCCAGCAGCTTAGATCCACAGGGGCCGACTCGGGATACGCAGTATTTT

V: TRBV11-2
D: NA
J: TRBJ2-5
size: NA
CDR3: CASSLDPLVSETQYF
DNA: TGTGCCAGCAGCTTAGATCCCCTGGTTTCGGAGACCCAGTACTTC

V: TRBV20-1
D: TRBD2
J: TRBJ2-7
size: many
CDR3: CSAPGTSVYEQYF
DNA: TGCAGTGCACCCGGGACTAGCGTCTACGAGCAGTACTTC

V: TRBV25-1
D: NA
J: TRBJ1-4
size: NA
CDR3: CASSELLGFGEKLFF
DNA: TGTGCCAGCAGTGAGCTTTTGGGATTTGGCGAAAAACTGTTTTTT

V: TRBV3-1
D: TRBD1
J: TRBJ1-1
size: NA
CDR3: CASSPHDRAWTEAFF
DNA: TGTGCCAGCAGCCCTCATGACAGGGCGTGGACTGAAGCTTTCTTT

V: TRBV2
D: NA
J: TRBJ2-7
size: many
CDR3: CASSDYQGLAYEQYF
DNA: TGTGCCAGCAGTGACTATCAGGGGCTAGCCTACGAGCAGTACTTC

V: TRBV18
D: TRBD2
J: TRBJ2-5
size: NA
CDR3: CASSGGTAETQYF
DNA: TGTGCCAGCTCGGGAGGGACGGCAGAGACCCAGTACTTC

V: TRBV4-1
D: NA
J: TRBJ2-7
size: NA
CDR3: CASQRTLGRSYEQYF
DNA: TGCGCCAGTCAAAGGACCCTGGGGCGCTCCTACGAGCAGTACTTC

V: TRBV29-1
D: NA
J: TRBJ1-5
size: few
CDR3: CSVTRGHGEQPQHF
DNA: TGCAGCGTCACCCGGGGACACGGCGAACAGCCCCAGCATTTT

V: TRBV2
D: NA
J: TRBJ2-2
size: NA
CDR3: CASSEGPYTGELFF
DNA: TGTGCCAGCAGTGAGGGACCCTACACCGGGGAGCTGTTTTTT

V: TRBV7-9
D: NA
J: TRBJ1-6
size: many
CDR3: CASSLSGLGGDNSPLHF
DNA: TGTGCCAGCAGCTTATCCGGGTTGGGGGGGGATAATTCACCCCTCCACTTT

V: TRBV6-4
D: NA
J: TRBJ1-5
size: NA
CDR3: CANSGIRRDANQPQHF
DNA: TGTGCCAACAGTGGTATACGCAGGGACGCGAATCAGCCCCAGCATTTT

V: TRBV20-1
D: NA
J: TRBJ1-2
size: NA
CDR3: CSAREQGLRYGYTF
DNA: TGCAGTGCTAGGGAACAGGGTCTCCGCTATGGCTACACCTTC

V: TRBV15
D: NA
J: TRBJ1-6
size: many
CDR3: CATSSTTGTLGSPLHF
DNA: TGTGCCACCAGCAGTACCACAGGGACTTTAGGATCACCCCTCCACTTT

V: TRBV6-5
D: TRBD1
J: TRBJ2-7
size: many
CDR3: CASSPGTGRYEQYF
DNA: TGTGCCAGCAGCCCAGGGACAGGCCGATACGAGCAGTACTTC

V: TRBV12-3/TRBV12-4
D: TRBD1
J: TRBJ2-7
size: few
CDR3: CASSFTGGLSYEQYF
DNA: TGTGCCAGCAGTTTCACAGGGGGACTCTCCTACGAGCAGTACTTC

V: TRBV12-3/TRBV12-4
D: NA
J: TRBJ2-2
size: NA
CDR3: CASSYWDVTGELFF
DNA: TGTGCCAGCAGTTATTGGGATGTCACCGGGGAGCTGTTTTTT

V: TRBV2
D: TRBD2
J: TRBJ2-5
size: NA
CDR3: CASSEVAGGQETQYF
DNA: TGTGCCAGCAGTGAGGTAGCGGGAGGACAAGAGACCCAGTACTTC

V: TRBV12-3/TRBV12-4
D: TRBD1
J: TRBJ2-2
size: few
CDR3: CASSLRSGGHTGELFF
DNA: TGTGCCAGCAGTTTAAGGTCAGGGGGCCACACCGGGGAGCTGTTTTTT

V: TRBV10-3
D: TRBD1
J: TRBJ2-7
size: NA
CDR3: CASQQGDYEQYF
DNA: TGTGCCAGCCAACAGGGGGACTACGAGCAGTACTTC

V: TRBV12-3/TRBV12-4
D: NA
J: TRBJ1-2
size: few
CDR3: CASSFSVTNYGYTF
DNA: TGTGCCAGCAGTTTCTCAGTAACTAACTATGGCTACACCTTC

V: TRBV7-2
D: TRBD1
J: TRBJ1-6
size: NA
CDR3: CASSSQPGQGTPLHF
DNA: TGTGCCAGCAGCTCCCAACCGGGACAGGGGACACCCCTCCACTTT

V: TRBV5-6
D: TRBD1
J: TRBJ2-5
size: few
CDR3: CASSLVRTGDGQETQYF
DNA: TGTGCCAGCAGCTTGGTCCGGACAGGGGATGGTCAAGAGACCCAGTACTTC

V: TRBV10-3
D: NA
J: TRBJ1-6
size: NA
CDR3: CAISEPPHLITPLHF
DNA: TGTGCCATCAGTGAGCCCCCACACCTCATTACACCCCTCCACTTT

V: TRBV7-8
D: NA
J: TRBJ1-5
size: many
CDR3: CASSAGDSNSNQPQHF
DNA: TGTGCCAGCAGCGCCGGAGACAGCAATAGCAATCAGCCCCAGCATTTT

V: TRBV2
D: NA
J: TRBJ2-2
size: NA
CDR3: CASRWTGELFF
DNA: TGTGCCAGCAGATGGACCGGGGAGCTGTTTTTT

V: TRBV25-1
D: TRBD1
J: TRBJ1-1
size: NA
CDR3: CASSEWGTGGTEAFF
DNA: TGTGCCAGCAGTGAATGGGGGACAGGGGGAACTGAAGCTTTCTTT

V: TRBV5-1
D: TRBD1
J: TRBJ1-4
size: few
CDR3: CASSRVPGQGREKLFF
DNA: TGCGCCAGCAGCCGAGTTCCGGGACAGGGACGAGAAAAACTGTTTTTT

V: TRBV7-9
D: TRBD2
J: TRBJ2-7
size: NA
CDR3: CASSRQGLAGAGEQYF
DNA: TGTGCCAGCAGCCGTCAGGGACTAGCGGGCGCCGGTGAGCAGTACTTC

V: TRBV4-3
D: NA
J: TRBJ2-7
size: many
CDR3: CASSQEGTGRYEQYF
DNA: TGCGCCAGCAGCCAAGAGGGCACAGGGAGGTACGAGCAGTACTTC

V: TRBV7-8
D: NA
J: TRBJ2-6
size: few
CDR3: CASSLGGTGVPEAF
DNA: TGTGCCAGCAGCTTAGGGGGAACGGGCGTACCTGAAGCTTTC

V: TRBV4-3
D: NA
J: TRBJ1-2
size: few
CDR3: CASSQDLTWNYGYTF
DNA: TGCGCCAGCAGCCAAGATCTGACCTGGAACTATGGCTACACCTTC